What follows is one TCR beta chain and its context. What it binds is unknown. These data belong to a study of T cells in localized non-small cell lung cancer. Trimming took 4 bases from V and 4 from J; bases not matched to a gene: 5. The CDR3 contains 14 residues. Germline CDR1 and CDR2: SGDLS and YYNGEE. Study conclusions and caveats: Blood T cell density predicted longer survival; adjacent-lung clonality, shorter.

The repertoire was sequenced with immunoSEQ multiplex PCR; TCRdb's copy has only in-frame clones and lacks some. Of approximately 41,000 clones detected, roughly 90% appear once; the ten largest clones hold 2.6%. This receptor was taken from a female donor older than 55 with stage I squamous cell lung carcinoma. The chain carries TRBV9 and TRBJ2-7; 10 bases agree with TRBD1. Sequences were derived from peripheral blood, sampled before any cancer treatment. The CDR3 nucleotides are TGTGCCAGCAGCCAGACAGGGGGCATATACGAGCAGTACTTC. It codes for CASSQTGGIYEQYF.